What follows describes a single T cell receptor (beta chain). With 5 bases clipped from V and 4 bases from J, the junction kept 5 bases outside the gene matches. Germline values: CDR1 WNHNN, CDR2 SYGVQD (reference sequence). This CDR3 region has 15 residues. The method was immunoSEQ multiplex PCR; TCRdb's version includes in-frame clones alone and lacks a portion of them. The table includes fewer than 300,000 clones, approximately 90% detected once. The entry originates in a study of blood T cell repertoires in COVID-19. The clonotype originates from a woman aged 25 to 39 with COVID-19, enrolled during active disease. V gene TRBV10-1 combines with J gene TRBJ1-5, with 10 bases fitting TRBD1. Sequenced material: peripheral blood. As DNA, the CDR3 is TGCGCCAGCAGTCCAGGGGACAGGGGAAATCAGCCCCAGCATTTT. It encodes CASSPGDRGNQPQHF.